Listed below are T cell receptor beta chains from one sample, sequenced in a study of metastatic and nonmetastatic thyroid tumors. MiXCR was used by TCRdb to re-call the PCR reads. The repertoire includes 20,000 to 25,000 clones, about 30% of them detected once, and approximately 5.4% sits in the top ten. Input material: tumor tissue. Source of these receptors: a female donor with papillary thyroid cancer or a benign thyroid nodule (not recorded which). Some clones in this sample may be carry-over from other donors' samples. Each CDR3 is given with its conserved first and last residue. D genes are given only for firm matches. Clone size is shown for a subset of rows, as once, few, many or a class of expanded clone.

CDR3aa: CASSPGTSGGANTDTQYF
CDR3nt: TGTGCCAGCAGCCCCGGGACTAGCGGGGGGGCCAACACAGATACGCAGTATTTT
d_gene: TRBD2
abundance: many
len: 18
j_gene: TRBJ2-3
v_gene: TRBV5-4

CDR3aa: CASRETGGYTEAFF
CDR3nt: TGTGCCAGCAGAGAGACAGGGGGATATACTGAAGCTTTCTTT
d_gene: TRBD1
abundance: few
len: 14
j_gene: TRBJ1-1
v_gene: TRBV25-1

CDR3aa: CASSYSVEPDHGYTF
CDR3nt: TGTGCCAGCAGTTACTCGGTCGAGCCAGACCATGGCTACACCTTC
d_gene: -
abundance: -
len: 15
j_gene: TRBJ1-2
v_gene: TRBV6-6

CDR3aa: CASSLDRRIQETQYF
CDR3nt: TGTGCCAGCAGCTTAGACAGGCGTATCCAAGAGACCCAGTACTTC
d_gene: -
abundance: many
len: 15
j_gene: TRBJ2-5
v_gene: TRBV7-9

CDR3aa: CASSLYSYGYTF
CDR3nt: TGTGCCAGCAGTCTATACAGCTATGGCTACACCTTC
d_gene: -
abundance: few
len: 12
j_gene: TRBJ1-2
v_gene: TRBV12-3/TRBV12-4

CDR3aa: CAGITSAGSGYNEQFF
CDR3nt: TGTGCCGGTATTACCTCTGCGGGGTCCGGGTACAATGAGCAGTTCTTC
d_gene: -
abundance: -
len: 16
j_gene: TRBJ2-1
v_gene: TRBV19

CDR3aa: CASSHPVGKEGGGQMIDTQYF
CDR3nt: TGCGCCAGTAGCCACCCCGTCGGAAAGGAAGGGGGGGGCCAAATGATAGATACGCAGTATTTT
d_gene: -
abundance: once
len: 21
j_gene: TRBJ2-3
v_gene: TRBV4-1

CDR3aa: CASSPSQGVRNEQYF
CDR3nt: TGTGCCAGCAGCCCATCCCAGGGAGTCAGGAACGAGCAGTACTTC
d_gene: -
abundance: many
len: 15
j_gene: TRBJ2-7
v_gene: TRBV3-1

CDR3aa: CASSDPTVAPLSNGNTIYF
CDR3nt: TGTGCCAGCAGTGACCCAACAGTGGCCCCGCTTTCAAATGGAAACACCATATATTTT
d_gene: -
abundance: many
len: 19
j_gene: TRBJ1-3
v_gene: TRBV25-1

CDR3aa: CASSFRDPGTRGYEQYF
CDR3nt: TGTGCCAGCAGCTTTCGTGACCCCGGGACAAGGGGCTACGAGCAGTACTTC
d_gene: -
abundance: -
len: 17
j_gene: TRBJ2-7
v_gene: TRBV11-2

CDR3aa: CAGSLGEAADTQYF
CDR3nt: TGTGCCGGCAGCTTAGGCGAAGCGGCAGATACGCAGTATTTT
d_gene: -
abundance: many
len: 14
j_gene: TRBJ2-3
v_gene: TRBV7-3

CDR3aa: CASSSRTSYGQYF
CDR3nt: TGTGCCAGCAGTTCACGGACTAGTTACGGACAGTACTTC
d_gene: TRBD2
abundance: -
len: 13
j_gene: TRBJ2-7
v_gene: TRBV7-3

CDR3aa: CASSNGANDYNEQFF
CDR3nt: TGCGCCAGCTCCAATGGGGCCAACGACTACAATGAGCAGTTCTTC
d_gene: -
abundance: many
len: 15
j_gene: TRBJ2-1
v_gene: TRBV4-3

CDR3aa: CASRSQGWGNTIYF
CDR3nt: TGTGCCAGCAGGTCACAGGGATGGGGAAACACCATATATTTT
d_gene: -
abundance: few
len: 14
j_gene: TRBJ1-3
v_gene: TRBV6-1

CDR3aa: CASTTLNSPLHF
CDR3nt: TGTGCCAGCACAACCCTTAATTCACCCCTCCACTTT
d_gene: -
abundance: many
len: 12
j_gene: TRBJ1-6
v_gene: TRBV6-2/TRBV6-3

CDR3aa: CASRRGEEAFF
CDR3nt: TGTGCCAGCAGGAGGGGTGAGGAAGCTTTCTTT
d_gene: -
abundance: few
len: 11
j_gene: TRBJ1-1
v_gene: TRBV7-9

CDR3aa: CASSVGGSGGTYTQYF
CDR3nt: TGTGCCAGTAGCGTGGGGGGATCAGGGGGCACGTATACGCAGTATTTT
d_gene: TRBD1
abundance: -
len: 16
j_gene: TRBJ2-3
v_gene: TRBV19

CDR3aa: CSAGIGGAMADTQYF
CDR3nt: TGCAGTGCGGGTATCGGGGGGGCCATGGCAGATACGCAGTATTTT
d_gene: TRBD2
abundance: many
len: 15
j_gene: TRBJ2-3
v_gene: TRBV20-1

CDR3aa: CASSSRLSYEQYF
CDR3nt: TGTGCCAGCAGCTCAAGACTGAGCTACGAGCAGTACTTC
d_gene: -
abundance: -
len: 13
j_gene: TRBJ2-7
v_gene: TRBV7-9

CDR3aa: CASILGSYGTYEQYF
CDR3nt: TGTGCCAGCATCTTAGGTTCATACGGAACCTACGAGCAGTACTTC
d_gene: -
abundance: -
len: 15
j_gene: TRBJ2-7
v_gene: TRBV11-2

CDR3aa: CASSLAFSGTAPVDTQYF
CDR3nt: TGTGCCAGCAGCTTAGCTTTTTCAGGAACCGCCCCGGTGGATACGCAGTATTTT
d_gene: -
abundance: many
len: 18
j_gene: TRBJ2-3
v_gene: TRBV7-2

CDR3aa: CASSYSQGGRETQYF
CDR3nt: TGTGCCAGCAGTTACTCGCAGGGGGGCCGGGAGACCCAGTACTTC
d_gene: -
abundance: many
len: 15
j_gene: TRBJ2-5
v_gene: TRBV6-5

CDR3aa: CASSENRDYEQYF
CDR3nt: TGTGCCAGCAGTGAGAACAGAGACTACGAGCAGTACTTC
d_gene: -
abundance: many
len: 13
j_gene: TRBJ2-7
v_gene: TRBV2

CDR3aa: CASSDGPLEEQYF
CDR3nt: TGTGCCAGCAGTGACGGACCTCTGGAGGAGCAGTACTTC
d_gene: -
abundance: few
len: 13
j_gene: TRBJ2-7
v_gene: TRBV2

CDR3aa: CAITRGYGYTF
CDR3nt: TGTGCCATCACTCGAGGCTATGGCTACACCTTC
d_gene: -
abundance: few
len: 11
j_gene: TRBJ1-2
v_gene: TRBV6-2/TRBV6-3

CDR3aa: CASSPFGRSDGYTF
CDR3nt: TGTGCCAGCTCACCATTTGGACGGAGCGATGGCTACACCTTC
d_gene: -
abundance: -
len: 14
j_gene: TRBJ1-2
v_gene: TRBV18

CDR3aa: CASSLSVPTYQPQHF
CDR3nt: TGTGCCAGCAGTTTATCTGTACCGACTTATCAGCCCCAGCATTTT
d_gene: -
abundance: many
len: 15
j_gene: TRBJ1-5
v_gene: TRBV27

CDR3aa: CASSSGTANTGELFF
CDR3nt: TGCGCCAGCAGCTCGGGGACAGCTAACACCGGGGAGCTGTTTTTT
d_gene: TRBD1
abundance: many
len: 15
j_gene: TRBJ2-2
v_gene: TRBV5-1

CDR3aa: CASSLSRGGLNGYTF
CDR3nt: TGTGCCAGCAGTTTATCACGGGGGGGTCTGAATGGCTACACCTTC
d_gene: -
abundance: many
len: 15
j_gene: TRBJ1-2
v_gene: TRBV27

CDR3aa: CASPGASGELFF
CDR3nt: TGTGCCAGCCCTGGGGCGAGCGGGGAGCTGTTTTTT
d_gene: -
abundance: few
len: 12
j_gene: TRBJ2-2
v_gene: TRBV27

CDR3aa: CASSLVGRTGEGTQYF
CDR3nt: TGTGCCAGCAGCTTAGTGGGTAGGACAGGGGAAGGTACGCAGTATTTT
d_gene: TRBD1
abundance: many
len: 16
j_gene: TRBJ2-3
v_gene: TRBV7-8